The source of this TCR beta chain is a study of blood T cell repertoires in COVID-19. Overall study: Material from acute and convalescent COVID-19 was sourced from the United States, Italy and Spain. Sample material is recorded as cDNA or gDNA derived from T cells, B-cell-depleted T cells, or PBMCs.

CDR1 and CDR2 from the germline V gene are SGHRS and YFSETQ. Trimming removed 0 bases from V and 7 bases from J, with 10 bases in between. The CDR3 runs 14 residues. Clones were sequenced by immunoSEQ multiplex PCR, and TCRdb holds only the in-frame ones, with some missing. The data hold 150,000 to 200,000 clones, with roughly 83% observed a single time. Material: PBMCs or T cells enriched from blood (not recorded which). The V call is TRBV5-1, the J call TRBJ2-2, with D tentatively TRBD2 (5 bases). The clonotype originates from a man aged 65 to 79 who had been exposed to COVID-19. This chain's CDR3 is CASSLERGVGELFF. CDR3 DNA sequence: TGCGCCAGCAGCTTGGAACGGGGAGTCGGGGAGCTGTTTTTT.